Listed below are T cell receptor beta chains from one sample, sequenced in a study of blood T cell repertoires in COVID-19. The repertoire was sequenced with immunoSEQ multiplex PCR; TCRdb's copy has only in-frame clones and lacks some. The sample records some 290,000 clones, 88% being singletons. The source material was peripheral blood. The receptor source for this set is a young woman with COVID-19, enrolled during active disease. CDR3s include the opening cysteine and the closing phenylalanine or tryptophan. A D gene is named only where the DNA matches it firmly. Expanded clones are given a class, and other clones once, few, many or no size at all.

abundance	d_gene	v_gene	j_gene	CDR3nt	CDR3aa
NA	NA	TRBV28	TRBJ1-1	TGTGCCAGCACCCACGGGACTGAAGCTTTCTTT	CASTHGTEAFF
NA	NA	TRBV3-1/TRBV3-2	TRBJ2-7	TGTGCCAGCAGCCAACTCTTTCAGGTCCACGAGCAGTACTTC	CASSQLFQVHEQYF
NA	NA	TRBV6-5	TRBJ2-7	TGTGCCAGCAGTAGCGGCTCCTACGAGCAGTACTTC	CASSSGSYEQYF
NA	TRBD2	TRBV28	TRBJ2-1	TGTGCCAGCAGTTCCCGACTAGCGGGAGTTAGTGAGCAGTTCTTC	CASSSRLAGVSEQFF
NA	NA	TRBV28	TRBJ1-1	TGTGCCAGCAGTTTCGGAGGGAGAAGGGGCACTGAAGCTTTCTTT	CASSFGGRRGTEAFF
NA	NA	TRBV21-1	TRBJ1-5	TGTGCCAGCAGCAAAAGTGGGGAGCAGGGGTTCCTTGAGGGGGATCAGCCCCAGCATTTT	CASSKSGEQGFLEGDQPQHF
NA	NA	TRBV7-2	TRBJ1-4	TGTGCCAGCAGCTTAGGAGGGCTTGAAAAACTGTTTTTT	CASSLGGLEKLFF
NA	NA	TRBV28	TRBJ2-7	TGTGCCAGCAGTTTGGGGGGAGCAAGCTACGAGCAGTACTTC	CASSLGGASYEQYF
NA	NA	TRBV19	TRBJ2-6	TGTGCCAGTAGTCGGACTCCTAAGGACTCTGGGGCCAACGTCCTGACTTTC	CASSRTPKDSGANVLTF
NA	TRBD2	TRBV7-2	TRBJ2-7	TGTGCCAGCAGCCCTGGACTAGCTGGAGAGCAGTACTTC	CASSPGLAGEQYF
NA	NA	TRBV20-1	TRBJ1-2	TGCAGTGCTCCTTATGGCTACACCTTC	CSAPYGYTF
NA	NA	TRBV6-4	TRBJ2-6	TGTGCCAGCTCGATCAGAGGCTCTGGGGCCAACGTCCTGACTTTC	CASSIRGSGANVLTF
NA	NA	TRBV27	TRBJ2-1	TGTGCCAGCAGCCTAAAAGCCTTCGCTTCCTACAATGAGCAGTTCTTC	CASSLKAFASYNEQFF
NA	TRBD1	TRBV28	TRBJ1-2	TGTGCCAGCAGTTTATTGGGACAGGGTGGGAACTATGGCTACACCTTC	CASSLLGQGGNYGYTF
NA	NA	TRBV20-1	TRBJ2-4	TGCAGTGCCTCGTCCGGAAACATTCAGTACTTC	CSASSGNIQYF
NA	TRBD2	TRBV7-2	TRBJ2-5	TGTGCCAGCAGCTTTAATTCCTGGGGTAGCGGGCTTAAAGAGACCCAGTACTTC	CASSFNSWGSGLKETQYF
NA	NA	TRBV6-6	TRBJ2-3	TGTGCCAGCAGTTACGGGGGCCGTAGCACAGATACGCAGTATTTT	CASSYGGRSTDTQYF
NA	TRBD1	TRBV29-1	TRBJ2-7	TGCAGCGTTGAAGGACAGGGTGTCAACGAGCAGTACTTC	CSVEGQGVNEQYF
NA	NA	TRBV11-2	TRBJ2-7	TGTGCCAGCAGCTTAGGCAGGGCTACCTACGAGCAGTACTTC	CASSLGRATYEQYF
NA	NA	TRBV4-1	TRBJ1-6	TGCGCCAGCAGCCACCGAGAAGAGTATCCCCTCCACTTT	CASSHREEYPLHF
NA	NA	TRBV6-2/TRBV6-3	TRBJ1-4	TGTGCCAGCAGTTACTCACGACAGGATACTCCAACTAATGAAAAACTGTTTTTT	CASSYSRQDTPTNEKLFF
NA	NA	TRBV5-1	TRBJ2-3	TGCGCCAGCAGCTCCGACAACACAGATACGCAGTATTTT	CASSSDNTDTQYF
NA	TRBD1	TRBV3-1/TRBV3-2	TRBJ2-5	TGTGCCACCAGACCCAGGACAGGAGGACCAGGGACCCAGTACTTC	CATRPRTGGPGTQYF
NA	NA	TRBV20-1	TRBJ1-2	TGCAGTGCTATTGAGACAGTGTCACTCTATGGCTACACCTTC	CSAIETVSLYGYTF
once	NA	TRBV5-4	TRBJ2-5	TGTGCCAGCAGGGGGGGGGCCCAGCAGACCCAGTACTTC	CASRGGAQQTQYF
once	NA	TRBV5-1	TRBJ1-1	TGCGCCAGCAGCGTACTCCAGGGAGGGACTGAAGCTTTCTTT	CASSVLQGGTEAFF
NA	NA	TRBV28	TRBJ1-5	TGTGCCAGCAGTCCCCGGCGGGGGGGAAATCAGCCCCAGCATTTT	CASSPRRGGNQPQHF
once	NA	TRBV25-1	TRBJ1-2	TGTGCCAGCAATCAGGGCCACTATGGCTACACCTTC	CASNQGHYGYTF
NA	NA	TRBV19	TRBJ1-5	TGTGCCAGTAGTACTACCCCAGCGAGCAATCAGCCCCAGCATTTT	CASSTTPASNQPQHF